One sample yielded the 18 T cell receptor beta chains listed below, sequenced in a study of human T cells and chemical hapten exposure. TCRdb reanalysed the RACE reads using MiXCR and keeps one entry per CDR3 protein. The table shows approximately 350,000 distinct CDR3 sequences, with approximately 6.3% occurring only once. The time point is: patch test 1, 2 weeks after DPC sensitization. The treatment: therapeutic diphenylcyclopropenone sensitization with weekly scalp DPC. The input for sequencing was whole blood, taken in connection with sensitization to the hapten diphenylcyclopropenone (DPC). Receptors originate from a woman aged 18-35 years with alopecia areata. Some clones in this sample may be carry-over from other donors' samples.

This clonotype occurred many times. This sequence joins TRBV4-3 and TRBJ2-5; possibly TRBD2 for D (7 bases). Germline CDR1 LGHNA, CDR2 YSLEER. The CDR3 consists of 16 residues. V lost 0 bases, J lost 2 bases, and 13 bases lay in between. The CDR3 loop is CASSQDGGGVQETQYF. In DNA, the CDR3 is TGCGCCAGCAGCCAAGATGGGGGGGGCGTTCAAGAGACCCAGTACTTC.

This clonotype was detected only a few times. This rearrangement joins TRBV3-1 to TRBJ2-5; weak D call: TRBD2 (5 bases). Germline V lookup: CDR1 LGHDT, CDR2 YNNKEL (reference sequence). This CDR3 spans 14 amino acids. The germline V and J ends were trimmed by 3 bases and 5 bases, with 13 bases remaining between them. The CDR3 nucleotides read TGTGCCAGCAGCCAGGAAGACCGCGGGGAGACCCAGTACTTC. This translates into CASSQEDRGETQYF.

The chain uses TRBV6-2 or TRBV6-3 and TRBJ1-1; D perhaps matches TRBD1 (5 bases). The germline V and J ends were trimmed by 6 bases and 7 bases, with 12 bases remaining between them. CDR3 length: 12 residues. Per the germline V gene, CDR1 is MNHEY and CDR2 is SVGEGT. The CDR3 DNA reads TGTGCCAGCAGCTTTCGGGACTTTGAAGCTTTCTTT. Protein sequence: CASSFRDFEAFF.

The rearrangement joins TRBV10-3 to TRBJ1-2; perhaps TRBD1 as D (6 bases). This CDR3 has 13 amino acids. In germline, CDR1 is ENHRY, CDR2 SYGVKD. Deletions cut 6 bases from V and 4 bases from J, with 12 bases between. The CDR3 protein is CAIRDSLSYGYTF. CDR3 nucleotides: TGTGCCATCAGGGACAGTCTGTCCTATGGCTACACCTTC.

This clonotype was detected many times. The chain has TRBV4-1 and TRBJ1-5; 8 bases line up with TRBD1. The CDR3 totals 16 residues. Germline CDR1 MGHRA, CDR2 YSYEKL. Trimming removed 4 bases from V and 0 bases from J; junction bases left unmatched: 5. CDR3 region: CASSRGQGHSNQPQHF. CDR3 DNA: TGCGCCAGCAGCCGAGGACAGGGCCATAGCAATCAGCCCCAGCATTTT.

This clonotype showed up many times. The V call is TRBV11-2, the J call TRBJ2-3; 8 positions agree with TRBD1. Germline trimming cut 4 bases from V and 0 bases from J; bases unmatched to any gene: 3. CDR1 is SGHAT and CDR2 is FQNNGV in the germline V gene. CDR3 length: 15 amino acids. The CDR3 DNA reads TGTGCCAGCAGCTCTACAGGGGGGAGCACAGATACGCAGTATTTT. Translated: CASSSTGGSTDTQYF.

The chain combines TRBV10-3 with TRBJ2-5; 12 bases are shared with TRBD2. This CDR3 spans 15 amino acids. Germline V lookup: CDR1 ENHRY, CDR2 SYGVKD. Trimming cost V 6 bases and J 1 base; bases outside gene matches: 3. CDR3 sequence: CAISSSGGVQETQYF. In DNA form, the CDR3 reads TGTGCCATCAGCTCTAGCGGGGGGGTCCAAGAGACCCAGTACTTC.

The rearrangement uses TRBV28 and TRBJ2-7; 9 nucleotides line up with TRBD1. There are 18 residues in the CDR3. Unmatched junction bases numbered 15, after V lost 6 bases and J lost 0 bases. CDR1 and CDR2 from the germline V gene are MDHEN and SYDVKM. The CDR3 DNA reads TGTGCCAGCAGACAACTCCTAGGACAGGGGATAAGCTCCTACGAGCAGTACTTC. Its translation is CASRQLLGQGISSYEQYF.

This clonotype was counted only a few times. The chain recombines TRBV28 with TRBJ2-7, with D perhaps TRBD1 (6 bases). Trimming stripped 3 bases from V and 4 bases from J, with 10 bases between. Looked up from germline, CDR1 is MDHEN and CDR2 is SYDVKM. The CDR3 runs to 13 residues. The CDR3 region is CASSFQGRYEQYF. The CDR3 bases are TGTGCCAGCAGTTTCCAGGGGCGGTACGAGCAGTACTTC.

This chain links TRBV5-5 with TRBJ2-3, with no clear D. The CDR3 sequence is 14 residues long. The V gene's germline CDR1 is SGHKS and CDR2 YYEKEE (reference sequence). The V gene lost 1 base and the J gene lost 0 bases, with 6 bases spanning the gap. The CDR3 nucleotides are TGTGCCAGCAGCTTGCAGACAAGCACAGATACGCAGTATTTT. Its translation is CASSLQTSTDTQYF.

In this sample, this clonotype turned up many times. The chain uses TRBV3-1 and TRBJ2-3; D remains unclear. CDR1 and CDR2 (germline): LGHDT, YNNKEL (reference sequence). With 1 base removed from V and 4 bases from J, the gap between germline ends came to 18 bases. CDR3 length equals 17 residues. The DNA for the CDR3 is TGTGCCAGCAGCCAAGGTATCCAGGACCTCCCTCCAGATACGCAGTATTTT. This translates into CASSQGIQDLPPDTQYF.

The genes are TRBV4-3 and TRBJ2-7; 10 nucleotides line up with TRBD1. J was trimmed by 5 bases and V by 0 bases; bases with no gene match: 13. The CDR3 is 18 residues long. The germline CDR1 and CDR2 sequences are LGHNA and YSLEER. Here the CDR3 DNA reads TGCGCCAGCAGCCAAGATCGAATATCCGGGACAGGGGCACACGAGCAGTACTTC. It translates to CASSQDRISGTGAHEQYF.

This clonotype was seen repeatedly, ten times or more. This chain's CDR3 is CASSLAAGDLTDTQYF. CDR3 DNA: TGTGCCAGCAGCTTAGCAGCGGGGGACCTCACAGATACGCAGTATTTT. The chain is built from TRBV7-6 and TRBJ2-3, with 8 bases lining up with TRBD2. Germline CDR1 and CDR2: SGHVS and FNYEAQ. V lost 0 bases, J lost 2 bases, and 4 bases stayed unmatched. The CDR3 contains 16 residues.

This clonotype came up a few times. The rearrangement links TRBV25-1 to TRBJ2-3, with 9 bases lining up with TRBD2. This CDR3 region has 17 residues. The junction had 10 bases not matched to a gene; V was cut back by 6 bases and J by 0 bases. Germline-derived CDR1 and CDR2 are MGHDK and SYGVNS. CDR3 loop: CASSLAGPDTSTDTQYF. CDR3 sequence (DNA): TGTGCCAGCAGCCTAGCGGGGCCTGACACTAGCACAGATACGCAGTATTTT.

The rearrangement links TRBV11-1 to TRBJ2-1; the D is unclear. Per germline, CDR1 SGHAT and CDR2 FQDESV (reference sequence). This CDR3 spans 12 amino acids. Trimming removed 6 bases from V and 6 bases from J, with 9 bases in between. The CDR3 bases are TGTGCCAGCAGTACGAGAATCAATGAGCAGTTCTTC. Translated: CASSTRINEQFF.

This clonotype was observed a handful of times. The J gene is TRBJ2-3, the V gene TRBV6-1; D tentatively reads TRBD1 or TRBD2 (5 bases each). This CDR3 has 15 amino acids. Germline CDR1 reads MNHNS; CDR2 reads SASEGT. V shed 4 bases and J shed 0 bases, with 11 bases lying between them. This CDR3 reads CASSGWGPSTDTQYF. As DNA, the CDR3 is TGTGCCAGCAGTGGCTGGGGACCTAGCACAGATACGCAGTATTTT.

This clonotype has just a few counts. The chain uses TRBV28 and TRBJ1-1; the D is unclear. V was shortened by 4 bases and J by 3 bases, with 6 bases between the two germline ends. Germline V gene data show CDR1 as MDHEN and CDR2 as SYDVKM. The CDR3 has 12 amino acids. As DNA, the CDR3 is TGTGCCAGCAGTTCCCGACACACTGAAGCTTTCTTT. Amino acid sequence: CASSSRHTEAFF.

V usage is TRBV4-3 and J usage is TRBJ1-1; 7 bases fit TRBD1. CDR3 length: 15 residues. CDR1 is LGHNA and CDR2 is YSLEER in the germline V gene. J was trimmed by 3 bases and V by 4 bases; bases with no gene match: 8. This CDR3 reads CASSRTGDEDTEAFF. Written as DNA, the CDR3 is TGCGCCAGCAGCCGTACAGGGGACGAGGACACTGAAGCTTTCTTT.